A single sample gave rise to the 2 T cell receptor beta chains below, sequenced in a study of blood T cell repertoires in COVID-19. The data were produced by immunoSEQ multiplex PCR, yet TCRdb's version contains in-frame clones alone and is incomplete. The sample yields about 59,000 clones, 75% to 95% seen once. Sequenced input: peripheral blood. The source is a man older than 75 with acute or convalescent COVID-19.

The CDR3 spells CASTTRDRGPRDTEAFF. The CDR3 DNA reads as TGTGCCAGCACGACCCGGGACAGGGGGCCCAGGGACACTGAAGCTTTCTTT. This chain links TRBV28 with TRBJ1-1, with 12 bases that match TRBD1. The ends lost 7 bases at V and 3 bases at J; junction bases unmatched: 12. In germline, CDR1 is MDHEN, CDR2 SYDVKM. There are 17 residues in the CDR3.

The V gene is TRBV5-4, the J gene TRBJ1-3, with no clear D. This CDR3 spans 15 amino acids. The germline V gene encodes CDR1 SGHNT and CDR2 YYREEE (reference sequence). The V end was cut by 0 bases, the J end by 1 base, with 8 bases between. CDR3 in DNA: TGTGCCAGCAGCTTGGATGCGGGATCTGGAAACACCATATATTTT. It yields the protein CASSLDAGSGNTIYF.